This T cell receptor (beta chain) was captured in a study of cytomegalovirus exposure and HLA in healthy donors. Study-wide context: Sequencing of roughly 180 million T cells in an earlier analysis found 90 million to 120 million unique TCR beta sequences.

Use of 60 Vbeta and 13 Jbeta primers characterized the PCR. Clones were sequenced by immunoSEQ multiplex PCR, and TCRdb holds only the in-frame ones, with some missing. Here the sample spans fewer than 140,000 clones, about 81% being singletons. The CDR3 extends over 16 amino acids. Germline V gene sequence: CDR1 SGHTA, CDR2 FQGNSA. V lost 5 bases and J lost 3, with 18 bases in between. This chain joins TRBV7-2 and TRBJ2-3, with a tentative D call TRBD2 (7 bases). The sequenced sample consisted of PBMCs. The sequence was collected from a male donor in good health and CMV-seropositive. In DNA form, the CDR3 reads TGTGCCAGCAGCCTCCTTGGGGGGGGGCAGACAGATACGCAGTATTTT. Amino acid sequence: CASSLLGGGQTDTQYF.